A selection of T cell receptor beta chains follows, all from one sample in a study of T cell responses to AZD1222 COVID-19 vaccine. The assay was immunoSEQ multiplex PCR, and TCRdb's table has in-frame clones only and misses some. The sample has roughly 150,000 clones; around 88% are singletons. Sequences were derived from peripheral blood, sampled 28 days after the second AZD1222 dose. The receptors were sampled from an adult who received the AZD1222 COVID-19 vaccine. Both conserved end residues are part of each CDR3. A D gene is named only where the DNA matches it firmly. A clone size is listed for some rows: how often the clone was seen (once, few, many), or a class if it is expanded.

TRBV5-1	14	TRBJ1-3	TRBD1	once	CASSLAGQGNTIYF	TGCGCCAGCAGCTTGGCGGGACAGGGAAACACCATATATTTT
TRBV5-1	15	TRBJ1-3	TRBD1	-	CASSKGQVAGNTIYF	TGCGCCAGCAGCAAAGGACAGGTTGCTGGAAACACCATATATTTT
TRBV5-8	15	TRBJ2-3	-	-	CASSLATIRGDTQYF	TGTGCCAGCAGCTTGGCCACTATTAGGGGAGATACGCAGTATTTT
TRBV4-1	15	TRBJ2-7	-	once	CASSQLTGLSYEQYF	TGCGCCAGCAGCCAACTCACAGGGTTGTCCTACGAGCAGTACTTC
TRBV9	14	TRBJ1-6	-	-	CASSVDAFRSPLHF	TGTGCCAGCAGCGTAGACGCCTTCAGGTCACCCCTCCACTTT
TRBV7-9	13	TRBJ2-7	-	-	CASSLRATYEQYF	TGTGCCAGCAGCTTAAGGGCCACCTACGAGCAGTACTTC
TRBV15	16	TRBJ1-5	-	-	CATSRDPGSANQPQHF	TGTGCCACCAGCAGAGATCCGGGATCAGCGAATCAGCCCCAGCATTTT
TRBV19	14	TRBJ2-7	TRBD1	-	CASRDSDRGYEQYF	TGTGCCAGTAGAGACTCGGACAGGGGCTACGAGCAGTACTTC
TRBV14	15	TRBJ2-7	TRBD1	-	CASSSRDRFSYEQYF	TGTGCCAGCAGCTCCCGGGACAGGTTCTCCTACGAGCAGTACTTC
TRBV3-1/TRBV3-2	16	TRBJ2-3	-	-	CASSQVRFGSTDTQYF	TGTGCCAGCAGCCAAGTTCGTTTCGGCAGCACAGATACGCAGTATTTT
TRBV5-1	19	TRBJ2-6	TRBD2	once	CASSLNSGGSTSGANVLTF	TGCGCCAGCAGCTTGAATAGCGGGGGGTCCACCTCTGGGGCCAACGTCCTGACTTTC
TRBV4-3	16	TRBJ2-1	-	-	CASSLDTGSVGNEQFF	TGCGCCAGCAGCCTAGATACCGGGTCAGTGGGCAATGAGCAGTTCTTC
TRBV6-5	14	TRBJ2-5	TRBD2	-	CATALSGGQETQYF	TGTGCCACCGCCCTGTCGGGGGGTCAAGAGACCCAGTACTTC
TRBV4-1	16	TRBJ1-5	-	-	CASSQVEEDSNQPQHF	TGCGCCAGCAGCCAAGTCGAAGAGGATAGCAATCAGCCCCAGCATTTT
TRBV5-1	17	TRBJ2-7	-	-	CASSLASGTVSSYEQYF	TGCGCCAGCAGCTTGGCCTCTGGGACGGTCAGCTCCTACGAGCAGTACTTC
TRBV14	15	TRBJ1-1	-	-	CASSQIPPRQREAFF	TGTGCCAGCAGCCAAATTCCCCCCAGGCAGCGGGAAGCTTTCTTT
TRBV4-1	15	TRBJ1-2	-	-	CASSQDASAGLGYTF	TGCGCCAGCAGCCAAGATGCTTCGGCAGGGCTTGGCTACACCTTC
TRBV9	18	TRBJ2-2	TRBD2	-	CASSPGVAGGLGTGELFF	TGTGCCAGCAGCCCTGGAGTAGCGGGGGGGCTGGGCACCGGGGAGCTGTTTTTT
TRBV7-9	14	TRBJ1-5	-	-	CASSQDGSNQPQHF	TGTGCCAGCAGCCAGGACGGAAGCAATCAGCCCCAGCATTTT
TRBV4-2	15	TRBJ2-2	TRBD2	-	CASSPGTSDTGELFF	TGTGCCAGCAGCCCTGGGACTAGCGACACCGGGGAGCTGTTTTTT
TRBV19	13	TRBJ1-1	-	-	CASRIHLNTEAFF	TGTGCCAGTAGAATCCATCTGAACACTGAAGCTTTCTTT
TRBV5-1	16	TRBJ2-3	TRBD2	once	CASSLGGTSGGDTQYF	TGCGCCAGCAGCTTGGGTGGGACTAGCGGAGGGGATACGCAGTATTTT
TRBV6-4	15	TRBJ1-2	TRBD1	once	CASSGQGDSSLGYTF	TGTGCCAGCAGTGGGCAGGGGGACTCCTCCCTCGGCTACACCTTC
TRBV19	12	TRBJ2-4	TRBD2	-	CASSPSGGSSCF	TGTGCCAGTAGTCCTTCTGGCGGGAGCTCCTGCTTC
TRBV7-6	16	TRBJ1-2	-	-	CASSLGAGVGSGGYTF	TGTGCCAGCAGCTTAGGGGCAGGTGTCGGGAGCGGTGGCTACACCTTC
TRBV3-1/TRBV3-2	18	TRBJ1-3	-	-	CASSHRSRGVLEGNTIYF	TGTGCCAGCAGCCATAGAAGTAGGGGAGTTCTAGAGGGAAACACCATATATTTT
TRBV5-1	15	TRBJ2-7	-	-	CASSLAGTGVYEQYF	TGCGCCAGCAGCTTGGCTGGGACGGGGGTCTACGAGCAGTACTTC
TRBV25-1	13	TRBJ2-1	TRBD1	-	CASSEGDRGQEFF	TGTGCCAGCAGTGAAGGGGACAGGGGGCAGGAGTTCTTC
TRBV25-1	16	TRBJ2-1	-	-	CASSEDTGQSYNEQFF	TGTGCCAGCAGTGAAGACACCGGACAGAGTTACAATGAGCAGTTCTTC
TRBV5-5	13	TRBJ2-7	-	-	CASSLAQAHEQYF	TGTGCCAGCAGCTTGGCTCAGGCCCACGAGCAGTACTTC
TRBV12-3/TRBV12-4	11	TRBJ1-2	-	-	CASRLRGGYTF	TGTGCCAGCAGACTGAGAGGAGGCTACACCTTC
TRBV5-4	17	TRBJ2-5	TRBD2	once	CASSLGLAGGDQETQYF	TGTGCCAGCAGCTTGGGGCTAGCGGGGGGTGACCAAGAGACCCAGTACTTC
TRBV3-1/TRBV3-2	16	TRBJ2-3	-	-	CASSPQGGGSTDTQYF	TGTGCCAGCAGCCCGCAGGGGGGAGGTAGCACAGATACGCAGTATTTT
TRBV7-9	12	TRBJ2-3	-	once	CASSLNGGRQYF	TGTGCCAGCAGCTTAAATGGGGGGAGGCAGTATTTT
TRBV10-3	15	TRBJ1-4	-	-	CAISEIVSVEEKLFF	TGTGCCATCAGTGAGATTGTCTCCGTGGAGGAAAAACTGTTTTTT
TRBV15	17	TRBJ2-5	-	-	CATSRDLVPGDGETQYF	TGTGCCACCAGCAGAGATTTAGTCCCGGGGGACGGGGAGACCCAGTACTTC
TRBV2	18	TRBJ2-6	-	-	CASSAAGARLSGANVLTF	TGTGCCAGCAGTGCAGCCGGGGCTAGACTCTCTGGGGCCAACGTCCTGACTTTC
TRBV28	15	TRBJ1-2	-	-	CASSFGQGPTYGYTF	TGTGCCAGCAGTTTCGGCCAGGGGCCCACCTATGGCTACACCTTC
TRBV14	13	TRBJ1-2	-	-	CASSQGGLGGYTF	TGTGCCAGCAGCCAAGGGGGTCTTGGGGGCTACACCTTC
TRBV5-6	17	TRBJ2-2	TRBD2	-	CASSTARLAGVTGELFF	TGTGCCAGCAGCACGGCCCGACTAGCGGGGGTCACCGGGGAGCTGTTTTTT
TRBV6-5	13	TRBJ1-1	-	-	CASTPGRFTEAFF	TGTGCCAGCACTCCGGGCAGATTCACTGAAGCTTTCTTT
TRBV6-5	15	TRBJ1-1	-	-	CASREKGPRNTEAFF	TGTGCCAGCAGGGAGAAGGGGCCCCGAAACACTGAAGCTTTCTTT
TRBV10-3	15	TRBJ1-2	-	-	CAISESVTANYGYTF	TGTGCCATCAGTGAGTCAGTGACAGCGAACTATGGCTACACCTTC
TRBV25-1	15	TRBJ1-1	TRBD1	-	CASSQTGIMNTEAFF	TGTGCCAGCAGTCAGACAGGGATCATGAACACTGAAGCTTTCTTT
TRBV19	15	TRBJ1-4	TRBD1	-	CASSTRTGSDEKLFF	TGTGCCAGTAGTACCAGGACAGGGTCCGATGAAAAACTGTTTTTT
TRBV6-2/TRBV6-3	17	TRBJ2-5	TRBD1	-	CASSLNARTGGLETQYF	TGTGCCAGCAGTCTAAACGCCCGGACAGGGGGCCTGGAGACCCAGTACTTC
TRBV7-9	13	TRBJ1-5	-	-	CASSRGINQPQHF	TGTGCCAGCAGCCGGGGGATCAATCAGCCCCAGCATTTT
TRBV6-5	13	TRBJ2-7	TRBD1	-	CASPGQGADEQYF	TGTGCCAGCCCGGGACAGGGGGCTGACGAGCAGTACTTC
TRBV25-1	12	TRBJ2-7	-	-	CASREGLYEQYF	TGTGCCAGCAGGGAGGGACTCTACGAGCAGTACTTC
TRBV5-1	16	TRBJ1-3	-	-	CASSPGGIGSGNTIYF	TGCGCCAGCAGCCCTGGCGGGATAGGCTCTGGAAACACCATATATTTT
TRBV7-8	16	TRBJ2-1	-	-	CASSFAPAGATLRQFF	TGTGCCAGCAGCTTCGCCCCGGCCGGGGCCACTCTAAGGCAGTTCTTC
TRBV20-1	16	TRBJ2-7	TRBD2	once	CSASGLAGDSSYEQYF	TGCAGTGCTAGTGGACTAGCGGGGGACAGCTCCTACGAGCAGTACTTC
TRBV5-1	15	TRBJ1-1	TRBD1	-	CASSPRTGDFTEAFF	TGCGCCAGCAGCCCCCGGACAGGAGATTTCACTGAAGCTTTCTTT
TRBV10-2	18	TRBJ2-5	TRBD2	-	CASSESALAGGRQETQYF	TGCGCCAGCAGTGAGTCCGCCCTAGCGGGGGGGCGTCAAGAGACCCAGTACTTC
TRBV7-8	14	TRBJ2-6	-	-	CASSSYAGANVLTF	TGTGCCAGCAGCTCCTATGCTGGGGCCAACGTCCTGACTTTC
TRBV5-6	14	TRBJ1-3	-	once	CASSYGAAGNTIYF	TGTGCCAGCAGCTATGGAGCAGCTGGAAACACCATATATTTT